The TCR beta chain under discussion was sequenced for a study of T cells after yellow fever vaccination. Overall study findings and caveats: It was a weaker secondary response, yet one that peaked faster, at day 5 versus 15. It was a small share of clonotypes that appeared in both CD4 and CD8 compartments.

This clonotype was observed a handful of times. The antigen is not known. No DNA is shown, since the ends of the CDR3 on it are uncertain; the CDR3 is the one TCRdb lists. By 5'RACE template switching, TCR cDNA was produced, with a universal primer site and UMIs added in the process. MiXCR, run by TCRdb on the 5' RACE reads, gives a single entry per CDR3 protein. The table records 250,000 to 300,000 distinct CDR3 sequences, roughly 13% of them present only once. The germline V gene encodes CDR1 MNHEY and CDR2 SMNVEV (reference sequence). 14 amino acids form the CDR3, both terminal residues included. Sequencing was performed on CD4+ T cells sorted from PBMCs, taken 45 days after the yellow fever booster vaccination. This chain uses TRBV27 with TRBJ1-2. This TCR was recovered from a man aged 25 to 45 who received the YFV17D yellow fever vaccine. CDR3 in amino acids: CASSSSTGPYGYTF.